These 10 T cell receptor beta chains originate from one sample sequenced in a study of T cell responses to AZD1222 COVID-19 vaccine. Method: immunoSEQ multiplex PCR; TCRdb's copy keeps in-frame clones and lacks some. The sample has 70,000 or so clones, around 86% seen once. The sequencing here drew on peripheral blood, taken on day 0 of AZD1222 vaccination. The source of these receptors is an adult in good health.

This clone was counted a few times. V and J are TRBV7-9 and TRBJ2-1; the match to TRBD2 covers 12 bases. Germline CDR1 is SEHNR and CDR2 is FQNEAQ (reference sequence). The length of the CDR3 is 17 residues. V dropped 5 bases and J dropped 5; count of bases not matched to a gene: 10. The CDR3 loop reads CASSTLTSGGKDNEQFF. The DNA for the CDR3 is TGTGCCAGCAGCACCCTGACTAGCGGGGGAAAGGACAATGAGCAGTTCTTC.

A few counts support this clone. The chain joins TRBV11-2 to TRBJ2-5, with D unclear. V dropped 2 bases and J dropped 5 bases, with 3 bases sitting between them. Looked up from germline, CDR1 is SGHAT and CDR2 is FQNNGV. This CDR3 has 11 residues. The CDR3 reads CASSLIETQYF. The CDR3 coding sequence is TGTGCCAGCAGCTTAATTGAGACCCAGTACTTC. The variable domain in full, completed from reference TRBV11-2 and TRBJ2-5, reads EAGVAQSPRYKIIEKRQSVAFWCNPISGHATLYWYQQILGQGPKLLIQFQNNGVVDDSQLPKDRFSAERLKGVDSTLKIQPAKLEDSAVYLCASSLIETQYFGPGTRLLVL.

A single count supports this clone. J is TRBJ1-6 and V is TRBV4-2, with D tentatively TRBD1 (5 bases). V dropped 2 bases and J dropped 8 bases, with 13 bases sitting between them. The CDR3 totals 15 residues. Germline assignment: CDR1 LGHNA and CDR2 YNFKEQ. Written as DNA, the CDR3 is TGTGCCAGCAGCCAATTCTCCCGGGGGGATTCACCCCTCCACTTT. It yields the protein CASSQFSRGDSPLHF.

The rearrangement uses TRBV6-1 and TRBJ1-1; the D gene is possibly TRBD1 (6 bases). The CDR3 is 14 residues long. Germline-derived CDR1 and CDR2 are MNHNS and SASEGT. Trimming took off 3 bases at V and 1 base at J, with 9 bases between the two ends. The CDR3 loop reads CASSDRGPNTEAFF. In DNA form, the CDR3 reads TGTGCCAGCAGTGACAGGGGCCCGAACACTGAAGCTTTCTTT.

The rearrangement uses TRBV2 and TRBJ1-2, with TRBD1 matching 8 bases. Germline CDR1 reads SNHLY; CDR2 reads FYNNEI. The CDR3 length is 16 residues. The V segment lost 2 bases and the J segment 4 bases; nucleotides outside the gene matches: 9. In DNA form, the CDR3 reads TGTGCCAGCAGTGAAAGAGAGGCGGGACAGGTCTATGGCTACACCTTC. It translates to CASSEREAGQVYGYTF.

The rearrangement joins TRBV4-2 to TRBJ1-2; 11 positions agree with TRBD1. Germline-derived CDR1 and CDR2 are LGHNA and YNFKEQ. This CDR3 is built from 15 residues. J was trimmed by 3 bases and V by 3 bases; bases with no gene match: 3. In DNA form, the CDR3 reads TGTGCCAGCAGCCAGGACAGGGGGCCCTACTATGGCTACACCTTC. It encodes CASSQDRGPYYGYTF.

This rearrangement joins TRBV10-3 to TRBJ1-4; D remains ambiguous. The V end lost 11 bases, the J end lost 6 bases, and 16 bases lay between the germline ends. Germline V gene sequence: CDR1 ENHRY, CDR2 SYGVKD. CDR3 length: 13 residues. This CDR3 reads CASTPGTDEKLFF. CDR3 DNA: TGTGCCTCCACCCCGGGTACCGATGAAAAACTGTTTTTT.

The chain has TRBV27 and TRBJ1-2; 7 positions match TRBD1. Germline CDR1 MNHEY, CDR2 SMNVEV (reference sequence). The CDR3 consists of 14 residues. After removal of 4 bases from V and 2 bases from J, the junction contained 4 bases not matched to a gene. CDR3 sequence (DNA): TGTGCCAGCAGTTGGGGACAGACCAACTATGGCTACACCTTC. The encoded protein is CASSWGQTNYGYTF.

The chain's CDR3 is CASSLVTTETQYF. The CDR3 bases are TGTGCCAGCAGCTTGGTCACTACAGAGACCCAGTACTTC. The chain couples TRBV5-5 to TRBJ2-5; D is undetermined. Per the germline V gene, CDR1 is SGHKS and CDR2 is YYEKEE (reference sequence). V was shortened by 0 bases and J by 4 bases, with 7 bases between the two germline ends. The CDR3 runs 13 residues.

The chain joins TRBV30 to TRBJ1-3; D not resolved. The CDR3 runs to 13 residues. Germline V gives CDR1 GTSNPN, CDR2 SVGIG (reference sequence). V lost 7 bases to trimming and J lost 0 bases, with 10 bases between them. CDR3 loop: CASTLSSGNTIYF. In DNA, the CDR3 is TGTGCCTCTACCCTGAGCTCTGGAAACACCATATATTTT.